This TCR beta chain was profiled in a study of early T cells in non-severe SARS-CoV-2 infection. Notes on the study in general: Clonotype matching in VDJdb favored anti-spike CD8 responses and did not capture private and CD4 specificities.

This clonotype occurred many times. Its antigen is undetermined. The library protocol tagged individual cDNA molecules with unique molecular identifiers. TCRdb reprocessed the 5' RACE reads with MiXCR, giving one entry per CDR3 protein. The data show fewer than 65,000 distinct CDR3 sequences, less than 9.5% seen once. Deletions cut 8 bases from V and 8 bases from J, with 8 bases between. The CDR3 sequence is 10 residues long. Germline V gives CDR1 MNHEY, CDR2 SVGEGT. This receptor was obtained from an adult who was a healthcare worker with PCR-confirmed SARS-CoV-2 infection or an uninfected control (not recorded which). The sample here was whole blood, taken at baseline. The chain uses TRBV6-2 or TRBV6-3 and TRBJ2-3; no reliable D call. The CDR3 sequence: CASSSGTQYF. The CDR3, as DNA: TGTGCCAGCTCCTCCGGTACGCAGTATTTT.